This T cell receptor beta chain stems from a study of CD8 T cells in ankylosing spondylitis. There are many counts of this clonotype. The antigen is undetermined. V was trimmed by 4 bases and J by 0 bases, leaving 14 bases between them. The length of the CDR3 is 17 residues. Germline V lookup: CDR1 SGDLS, CDR2 YYNGEE. TCRdb re-called the 5' RACE reads through MiXCR, storing one row per CDR3 protein. The data show some 42,000 distinct CDR3 sequences, about 2.5% seen once. Study-wide findings and caveats: Disease-linked clones were CD8+ and relatively rare in peripheral blood. A motif in TCR beta, a set of several highly homologous variants, appeared characteristic of ankylosing spondylitis blood. In synovial fluid and blood from reactive arthritis, some motif variants were previously reported.

The receptor was isolated from a male donor with ankylosing spondylitis or in good health (not recorded which). The chain employs TRBV9 and TRBJ2-6, with D perhaps matching TRBD1 (6 bases). The sequenced sample was blood, either unsorted or a sorted T cell fraction (not recorded which). The CDR3 reads CASSPTEGVSGANVLTF. In DNA, the CDR3 is TGTGCCAGCAGCCCAACTGAGGGGGTCTCTGGGGCCAACGTCCTGACTTTC.